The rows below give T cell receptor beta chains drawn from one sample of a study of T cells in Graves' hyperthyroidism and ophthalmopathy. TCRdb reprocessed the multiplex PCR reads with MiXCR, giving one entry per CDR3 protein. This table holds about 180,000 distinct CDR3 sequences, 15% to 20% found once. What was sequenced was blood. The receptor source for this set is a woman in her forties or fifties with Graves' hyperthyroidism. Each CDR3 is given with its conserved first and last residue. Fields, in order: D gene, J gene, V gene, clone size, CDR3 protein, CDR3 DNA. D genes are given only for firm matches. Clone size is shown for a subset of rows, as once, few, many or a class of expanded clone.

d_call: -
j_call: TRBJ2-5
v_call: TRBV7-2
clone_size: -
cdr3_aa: CASSPIGETQYF
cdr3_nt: TGTGCTAGCAGCCCAATCGGGGAGACCCAGTACTTC

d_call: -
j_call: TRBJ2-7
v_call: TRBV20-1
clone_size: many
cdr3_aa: CSARDPQELEQYF
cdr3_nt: TGCAGTGCTAGAGACCCACAGGAGCTTGAGCAGTACTTC

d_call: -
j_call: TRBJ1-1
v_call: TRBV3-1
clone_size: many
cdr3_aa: CASSLGRRWTEAFF
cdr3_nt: TGTGCCAGCAGCCTTGGGAGAAGGTGGACTGAAGCTTTCTTT

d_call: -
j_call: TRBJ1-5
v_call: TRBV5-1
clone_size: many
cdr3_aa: CASSLNGHDNQPQHF
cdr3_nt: TGCGCCAGCAGCTTGAATGGACACGATAATCAGCCCCAGCATTTT

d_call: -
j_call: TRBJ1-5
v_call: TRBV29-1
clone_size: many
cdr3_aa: CSVGGDGSNQPQHF
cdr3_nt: TGCAGCGTGGGGGGGGACGGTAGCAATCAGCCCCAGCATTTT

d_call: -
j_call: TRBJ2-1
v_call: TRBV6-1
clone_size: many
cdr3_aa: CASSSSPGYGDNEQFF
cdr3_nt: -

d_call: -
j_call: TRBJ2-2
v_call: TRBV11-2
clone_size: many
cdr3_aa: CASRQTGVDTGELFF
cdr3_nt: TGTGCCAGCAGACAAACAGGAGTTGACACCGGGGAGCTGTTTTTT

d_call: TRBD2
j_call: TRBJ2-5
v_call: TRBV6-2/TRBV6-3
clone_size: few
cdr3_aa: CASTILAGPQETQYF
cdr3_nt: TGTGCCAGCACCATACTAGCGGGGCCCCAAGAGACCCAGTACTTC

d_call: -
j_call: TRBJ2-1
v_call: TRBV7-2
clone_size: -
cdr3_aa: CASSPYRTPYNEQFF
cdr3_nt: TGTGCCAGCAGCCCCTACCGGACCCCCTACAATGAGCAGTTCTTC

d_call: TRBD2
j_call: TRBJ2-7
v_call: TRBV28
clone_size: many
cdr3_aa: CASSPYLGGEEDEQYF
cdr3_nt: TGTGCCAGCAGCCCATATCTGGGAGGGGAGGAGGACGAGCAGTACTTC

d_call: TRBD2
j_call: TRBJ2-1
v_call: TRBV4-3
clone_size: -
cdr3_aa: CASSQDRSGGYYNEQFF
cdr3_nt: TGCGCCAGCAGCCAAGATAGGAGCGGGGGGTACTACAATGAGCAGTTCTTC

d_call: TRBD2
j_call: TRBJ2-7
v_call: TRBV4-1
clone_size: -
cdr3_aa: CASSQWAWRGSSYEQYF
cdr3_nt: TGCGCCAGCAGCCAGTGGGCTTGGCGGGGGAGCTCCTACGAGCAGTACTTC

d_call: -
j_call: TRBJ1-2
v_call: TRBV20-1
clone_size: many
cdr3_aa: CSARKDPPLYGYTF
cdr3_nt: TGCAGTGCTAGAAAGGACCCCCCTCTCTATGGCTACACCTTC

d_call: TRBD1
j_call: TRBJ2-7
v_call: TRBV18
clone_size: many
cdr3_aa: CASSPPGTGSYEQYF
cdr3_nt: TGTGCCAGCTCACCGCCGGGGACAGGTTCCTACGAGCAGTACTTC

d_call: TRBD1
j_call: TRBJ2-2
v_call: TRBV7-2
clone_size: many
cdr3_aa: CASLGQGGFTGELFF
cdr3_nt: TGTGCCAGCTTAGGACAGGGGGGCTTCACCGGGGAGCTGTTTTTT

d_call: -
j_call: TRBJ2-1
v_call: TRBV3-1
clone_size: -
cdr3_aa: CASRQADEQFF
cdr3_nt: TGTGCCAGCAGGCAGGCAGATGAGCAGTTCTTC

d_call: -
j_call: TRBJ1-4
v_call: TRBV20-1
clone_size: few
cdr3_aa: CSARADLGEKLFF
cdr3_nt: TGCAGTGCTAGAGCCGACCTTGGAGAAAAACTGTTTTTC

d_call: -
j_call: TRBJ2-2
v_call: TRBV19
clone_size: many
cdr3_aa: CASSMAPGTGELFF
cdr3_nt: TGTGCCAGTAGTATGGCCCCGGGAACCGGGGAGCTGTTTTTT

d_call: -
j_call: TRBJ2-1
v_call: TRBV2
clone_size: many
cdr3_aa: CASSEQTASSYNEQFF
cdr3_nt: TGTGCCAGCAGTGAACAGACAGCGAGCTCCTACAATGAGCAGTTCTTC

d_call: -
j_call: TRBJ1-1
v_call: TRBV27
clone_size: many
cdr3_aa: CASRQGWTEAFF
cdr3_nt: TGTGCCAGCAGACAGGGATGGACTGAAGCTTTCTTT

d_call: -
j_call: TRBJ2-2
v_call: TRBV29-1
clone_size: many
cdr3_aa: CSVVDIQLFF
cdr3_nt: TGCAGCGTTGTGGACATCCAGCTGTTCTTT

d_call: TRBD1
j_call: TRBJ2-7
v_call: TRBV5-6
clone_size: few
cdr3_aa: CASSRPGTGVQQYF
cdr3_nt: TGTGCCAGCAGCAGACCCGGGACAGGGGTACAGCAGTACTTC

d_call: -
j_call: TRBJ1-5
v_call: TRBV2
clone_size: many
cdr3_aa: CASSRDINQPQHF
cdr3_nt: TGTGCCAGCAGTAGGGACATCAATCAGCCCCAGCATTTT

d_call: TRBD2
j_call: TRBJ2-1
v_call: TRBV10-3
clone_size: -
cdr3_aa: CAIGGASGVYNEQFF
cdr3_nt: TGTGCCATCGGAGGGGCTAGCGGGGTCTACAATGAGCAGTTCTTC